This TCR beta chain comes out of a study of T cells in Graves' hyperthyroidism and ophthalmopathy. TCR beta CDR3 region amplification was performed from RNA transcripts. RT-PCR in the first round (using the HTBI primer set) targeted the TCR CDR3. TCRdb redid the calling of the multiplex PCR reads with MiXCR, one entry per CDR3 protein. The repertoire consists of about 520,000 distinct CDR3 sequences, with less than 25% occurring once and the leading ten covering about a quarter. The CDR3 has 15 residues. V shed 2 bases and J 4 bases; nucleotides not matched to a gene: 8. CDR1 and CDR2 from the germline V gene are LGHDT and YNNKEL (reference sequence). Graves' hyperthyroidism qualified as stable when ophthalmopathy did not progress within 18 months.

This chain joins TRBV3-1 and TRBJ2-7, with 7 bases lining up with TRBD2. The sample taken for sequencing was blood. The source is a man aged 18-30 years with Graves' hyperthyroidism. CDR3 nucleotide sequence: TGTGCCAGCAGCCAAAGAGGCGGGGGAGGATACGAGCAGTACTTC. This translates into CASSQRGGGGYEQYF.